Below, 27 T cell receptor beta chains from the same sample are listed, as sequenced in a study of blood T cell repertoires in COVID-19. The protocol was immunoSEQ multiplex PCR, while the TCRdb copy is restricted to in-frame clones and leaves out a portion. Among 150,000 or so clones listed, approximately 83% were seen once. The source material was peripheral blood. The receptors were gathered from a woman aged 60-70 years with COVID-19, enrolled during active disease.

The chain has TRBV24-1 and TRBJ2-7, with D perhaps matching TRBD2 (5 bases). This CDR3 is 13 amino acids long. Trimming stripped 1 base from V and 5 bases from J, with 8 bases between. Germline V gene sequence: CDR1 KGHDR, CDR2 SFDVKD. CDR3 protein: CATSDFRGDEQYF. CDR3 DNA: TGTGCCACCAGTGATTTTCGGGGTGACGAGCAGTACTTC.

The chain employs TRBV19 and TRBJ1-2; 7 bases map to TRBD1. Germline loops: CDR1 LNHDA, CDR2 SQIVND (reference sequence). The CDR3 length is 14 residues. Losses at the gene ends were 5 bases for V and 3 bases for J; bases not matched to a gene: 6. For the CDR3, the DNA is TGTGCCAGTAGTGAGACAGGGATGTACTATGGCTACACCTTC. Protein product: CASSETGMYYGYTF.

The chain uses TRBV4-3 and TRBJ1-2, with a possible D match to TRBD1 (6 bases). The CDR3 loop spans 13 amino acids. Per germline, CDR1 LGHNA and CDR2 YSLEER. V dropped 1 base and J dropped 7 bases, with 10 bases sitting between them. The CDR3 nucleotides read TGCGCCAGCAGCCAAGGCAGGGGCCTTGGCTACACCTTC. Translating gives CASSQGRGLGYTF.

This clone appeared a few times. V and J are TRBV6-5 and TRBJ1-6, with unresolved D. Trimming removed 2 bases from V and 9 bases from J, with 11 bases in between. In germline, CDR1 is MNHEY, CDR2 SVGAGI. This CDR3 is built from 14 residues. In DNA form, the CDR3 reads TGTGCCAGCAGTTACATCTCCCCTTCTTCACCCCTCCACTTT. Residues: CASSYISPSSPLHF.

The V call is TRBV6-6, the J call TRBJ2-1; D is possibly TRBD2 (7 bases). This CDR3 region has 12 residues. CDR1 and CDR2 (germline): MNHNY, SVGAGI (reference sequence). Trimming cost V 6 bases and J 9 bases, with 12 bases left between them. The CDR3 DNA reads as TGTGCCAGCAGGCCGAGGGGGGGTGAGCAGTTCTTC. Translation gives CASRPRGGEQFF.

CDR3 loop: CASSTQGRGSGNTIYF. Written as DNA, the CDR3 is TGTGCCAGCAGCACACAGGGAAGAGGCTCTGGAAACACCATATATTTT. The chain uses TRBV3-1 (or the pseudogene TRBV3-2) and TRBJ1-3; possible D gene TRBD1, 6 bases. CDR1 LGHDT and CDR2 YNNKEL come from the germline V gene (reference sequence). The CDR3 sequence is 16 residues long. Trimming removed 5 bases at V and 0 bases at J, with 14 bases between.

V usage is TRBV19 and J usage is TRBJ1-2, with TRBD1 matching 8 bases. The germline V gene encodes CDR1 LNHDA and CDR2 SQIVND (reference sequence). The ends lost 8 bases at V and 4 bases at J; junction bases unmatched: 9. The CDR3 extends over 14 amino acids. CDR3 loop: CASLPGQEGYGYTF. In DNA form, the CDR3 reads TGTGCCAGTCTACCGGGACAGGAGGGCTATGGCTACACCTTC. Using reference TRBV19 and TRBJ1-2 for the parts outside the CDR3, the full variable domain is DGGITQSPKYLFRKEGQNVTLSCEQNLNHDAMYWYRQDPGQGLRLIYYSQIVNDFQKGDIAEGYSVSREKKESFPLTVTSAQKNPTAFYLCASLPGQEGYGYTFGSGTRLTVV.

The chain combines TRBV21-1 with TRBJ2-2; the tabulated D call, TRBD1, remains unverified against the DNA. TRBV21-1 is annotated as a pseudogene. The CDR3 contains 16 residues. CDR3 protein: CASSVWTGRDTGELFF. The CDR3 DNA is TGTGCCAGCAGCGTCTGGACAGGGCGGGACACCGGGGAGCTGTTTTTT.

The V gene is TRBV7-3, the J gene TRBJ2-5; 10 positions match TRBD1. With V trimmed by 5 bases and J by 4 bases, 7 bases remained unmatched. The CDR3 has 15 residues. Germline V lookup: CDR1 SGHTA, CDR2 FQGTGA. The CDR3 bases are TGTGCCAGCAGCCCCGGGACAGGGGTTAGAGAGACCCAGTACTTC. Translation: CASSPGTGVRETQYF.

The chain recombines TRBV10-3 with TRBJ2-7, with 7 bases lining up with TRBD1. Germline CDR1 is ENHRY and CDR2 is SYGVKD. The CDR3 spans 15 residues. V was clipped by 4 bases and J by 3 bases; unmatched bases: 9. The CDR3 bases are TGTGCCATCAGTGGGGACCGGGACAGCCACTACGAGCAGTACTTC. Its protein product is CAISGDRDSHYEQYF.

J is TRBJ1-2 and V is TRBV2; TRBD1 matches at 12 bases. This CDR3 contains 16 residues. Germline V CDR1 and CDR2: SNHLY, FYNNEI. V trimming: 7 bases; J trimming: 2 bases; junction bases outside the gene matches: 8. The CDR3 DNA is TGTGCCAGCACGGGGACAGGGGGCAGTTCGAACTATGGCTACACCTTC. Translated, it gives CASTGTGGSSNYGYTF.

V gene TRBV18 combines with J gene TRBJ2-1, with TRBD1 identical over 7 bases. CDR3 length equals 16 residues. Trimming at V came to 1 base and at J to 2 bases, leaving 5 bases not matched to a gene. Germline loops: CDR1 KGHSH, CDR2 LQKENI. The CDR3 here is CASSPRSGGTYNEQFF. The CDR3 region has the DNA TGTGCCAGCTCACCACGGTCAGGGGGAACCTACAATGAGCAGTTCTTC.

The chain has TRBV7-8 and TRBJ2-3; D might be TRBD2 (5 bases). CDR3 length equals 16 residues. V was clipped by 1 base and J by 1 base, with 12 bases between them. Germline lookup yields CDR1 SGHVS and CDR2 FQNEAQ. CDR3: CASSLVTGWGTDTQYF. CDR3 sequence (DNA): TGTGCCAGCAGCTTAGTGACGGGGTGGGGCACAGATACGCAGTATTTT.

This clone was found once. CDR3 sequence: CASSYSLAGWETQYF. The CDR3 DNA reads TGTGCCAGCAGTTACTCGCTAGCGGGGTGGGAGACCCAGTACTTC. The V gene is TRBV6-2 or TRBV6-3, the J gene TRBJ2-5; 9 nucleotides align to TRBD2. The CDR3 sequence is 15 residues long. Per the germline V gene, CDR1 is MNHEY and CDR2 is SVGEGT. Losses at the gene ends were 0 bases for V and 5 bases for J; bases not matched to a gene: 4.

CDR3 sequence reads: CASSSHQRGAGEQYF. The CDR3 bases are TGTGCCAGCAGCTCCCATCAGCGGGGGGCGGGGGAGCAGTACTTC. This chain uses TRBV7-2 with TRBJ2-7; 9 bases match TRBD2. Germline V gene sequence: CDR1 SGHTA, CDR2 FQGNSA. The length of the CDR3 is 15 residues. Trimming took 4 bases from V and 7 from J; bases not matched to a gene: 11.

The rearrangement uses TRBV11-3 and TRBJ2-3, with TRBD2 identical over 11 bases. After removal of 5 bases from V and 6 bases from J, the junction contained 4 bases not matched to a gene. This CDR3 is built from 14 residues. Germline V CDR1 and CDR2: SGHNT, YENEEA. CDR3 in amino acids: CASSRSGRVDTQYF. Written as DNA, the CDR3 is TGTGCCAGCAGCCGTAGCGGGAGGGTGGATACGCAGTATTTT.

V is TRBV2 and J is TRBJ1-5; no clear D gene. The CDR3 sequence is 15 residues long. V shed 2 bases and J shed 0 bases, with 8 bases lying between them. Germline loops: CDR1 SNHLY, CDR2 FYNNEI. Written as DNA, the CDR3 is TGTGCCAGCAGTGAATCCGGGGTTAGCAATCAGCCCCAGCATTTT. Residues: CASSESGVSNQPQHF.

The V call is TRBV9, the J call TRBJ1-2; TRBD1 agrees at 7 bases. CDR3 length: 14 amino acids. V lost 3 bases to trimming and J lost 5 bases; unmatched junction nucleotides: 7. The V gene's germline CDR1 is SGDLS and CDR2 YYNGEE. CDR3 DNA: TGTGCCAGCAGCGCGAGACAGGGTTTTTATGGCTACACCTTC. It is translated as CASSARQGFYGYTF.

The CDR3 DNA is TGTGCCAGCAGAAGGACAGGGTCCTACGAGCAGTACTTC. This encodes CASRRTGSYEQYF. V gene TRBV28 combines with J gene TRBJ2-7; 8 nucleotides match TRBD1. Germline values: CDR1 MDHEN, CDR2 SYDVKM. The V segment lost 6 bases and the J segment 1 base; nucleotides outside the gene matches: 2. The CDR3 sequence is 13 residues long.

The V call is TRBV2, the J call TRBJ2-7; 7 positions agree with TRBD1. The V and J ends lost 6 bases and 7 bases, in that order; junction bases with no gene match: 3. Germline CDR1 is SNHLY and CDR2 is FYNNEI. The CDR3 contains 11 residues. This CDR3 is CASRDRVEQYF. The CDR3 DNA reads TGTGCCAGCAGAGACAGGGTTGAGCAGTACTTC.

This chain links TRBV18 with TRBJ1-1; tentative D call: TRBD1 (6 bases). Germline CDR1 reads KGHSH; CDR2 reads LQKENI. The ends were cut back, 2 bases at V and 1 base at J, with 11 bases in the middle. This CDR3 is 15 amino acids long. The CDR3 sequence: CASSPATGSNTEAFF. In DNA, the CDR3 is TGTGCCAGCTCACCAGCCACAGGGTCGAACACTGAAGCTTTCTTT.

The chain recombines TRBV5-4 with TRBJ2-3; tentative D call: TRBD2 (7 bases). Between the trimmed V and J ends, which lost 1 base and 4 bases, there was a span of 10 bases. The CDR3 contains 14 residues. From germline, CDR1 is SGHNT and CDR2 YYREEE (reference sequence). CDR3 DNA sequence: TGTGCCAGCAGCTTGCGAGGGGGGGCAGATACGCAGTATTTT. As protein: CASSLRGGADTQYF.

This CDR3 reads CASSLLTGEYCGANVLTF. The DNA of the CDR3 is TGTGCCAGCAGCCTTTTGACAGGGGAATACTGTGGGGCCAACGTCCTGACTTTC. The rearrangement joins TRBV3-1 (or the pseudogene TRBV3-2) to TRBJ2-6; 8 bases map to TRBD1. The CDR3 spans 18 residues. V trimming: 4 bases; J trimming: 3 bases; junction bases outside the gene matches: 11. Germline assignment: CDR1 LGHDT and CDR2 YNNKEL (reference sequence).

The rearrangement uses TRBV23-1 and TRBJ1-2; the D gene is possibly TRBD1 (5 bases). TRBV23-1 is annotated as an ORF whose role is uncertain. V lost 4 bases, J lost 11 bases, and 14 bases lay in between. This CDR3 contains 12 residues. The CDR3 loop reads CASSLQGLVYTF. In DNA form, the CDR3 reads TGCGCCAGCAGTCTCCAGGGTTTGGTATACACCTTC.

In DNA form, the CDR3 reads TGTGCCAGCAGCTTAGGCGGACAGCTCTATGGCTACACCTTC. Translating gives CASSLGGQLYGYTF. The chain carries TRBV7-9 and TRBJ1-2, with a weak D call TRBD1 (6 bases). The CDR3 has 14 amino acids. V was trimmed by 1 base and J by 4 bases, leaving 10 bases between them. Germline CDR1 and CDR2: SEHNR and FQNEAQ (reference sequence). Looking up the rest from reference TRBV7-9 and TRBJ1-2 gives the full variable domain: DTGVSQNPRHKITKRGQNVTFRCDPISEHNRLYWYRQTLGQGPEFLTYFQNEAQLEKSRLLSDRFSAERPKGSFSTLEIQRTEQGDSAMYLCASSLGGQLYGYTFGSGTRLTVV.

This clone was seen only once. The chain employs TRBV7-3 and TRBJ2-3; D is unresolved. Trimming cost V 5 bases and J 0 bases, with 6 bases left between them. The CDR3 extends over 13 amino acids. Germline CDR1 SGHTA, CDR2 FQGTGA. The CDR3 DNA sequence: TGTGCCAGCAGCATACAAAGCACAGATACGCAGTATTTT. This gives the protein CASSIQSTDTQYF.

The chain uses TRBV2 and TRBJ1-5; the D is unclear. There are 14 residues in the CDR3. Looked up from germline, CDR1 is SNHLY and CDR2 is FYNNEI. Deletions cut 7 bases from V and 0 bases from J, with 10 bases between. The CDR3 sequence is CASTQADSNQPQHF. The CDR3 bases are TGTGCCAGCACGCAGGCAGATAGCAATCAGCCCCAGCATTTT.